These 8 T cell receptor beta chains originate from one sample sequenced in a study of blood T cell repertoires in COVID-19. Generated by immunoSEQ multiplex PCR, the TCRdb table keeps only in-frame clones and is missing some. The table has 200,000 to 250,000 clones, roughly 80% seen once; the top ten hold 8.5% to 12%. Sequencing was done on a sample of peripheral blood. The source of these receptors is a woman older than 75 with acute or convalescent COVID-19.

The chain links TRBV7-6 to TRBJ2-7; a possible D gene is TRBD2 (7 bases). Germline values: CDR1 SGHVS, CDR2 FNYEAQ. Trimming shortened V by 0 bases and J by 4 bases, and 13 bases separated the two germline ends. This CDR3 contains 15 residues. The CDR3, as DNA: TGTGCCAGCAGCTTAGCGGGGGGGGCCAGGTACGAGCAGTACTTC. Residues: CASSLAGGARYEQYF.

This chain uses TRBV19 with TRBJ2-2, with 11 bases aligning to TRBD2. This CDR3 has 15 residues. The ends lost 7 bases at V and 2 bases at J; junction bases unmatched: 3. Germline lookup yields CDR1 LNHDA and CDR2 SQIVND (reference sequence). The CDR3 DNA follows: TGTGCCAGTACGGGACTAGCGGTCAACACCGGGGAGCTGTTTTTT. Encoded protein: CASTGLAVNTGELFF.

CDR3 sequence: CASSLGHPPGYTF. CDR3 nucleotides: TGTGCCAGCAGTCTCGGACATCCCCCTGGCTACACCTTC. The rearrangement links TRBV5-5 to TRBJ1-2; D is perhaps TRBD1 (5 bases). V gave up 5 bases and J gave up 7 bases, with 15 bases separating them. The germline gives CDR1 SGHKS, CDR2 YYEKEE (reference sequence). The CDR3 has 13 amino acids.

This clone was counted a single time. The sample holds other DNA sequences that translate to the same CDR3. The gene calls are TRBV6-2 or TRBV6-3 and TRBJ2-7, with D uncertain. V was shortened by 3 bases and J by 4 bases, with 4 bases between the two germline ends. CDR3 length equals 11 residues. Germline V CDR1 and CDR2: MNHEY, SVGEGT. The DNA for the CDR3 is TGTGCCAGCAGTTATCTGTACGAGCAGTACTTC. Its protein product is CASSYLYEQYF.

The DNA of the CDR3 is TGCAGTGCTAGACTAGCGAACGAGCAGTACTTC. Translated: CSARLANEQYF. This sequence joins TRBV20-1 and TRBJ2-7, with D maybe TRBD2 (6 bases). V was shortened by 2 bases and J by 5 bases, with 7 bases between the two germline ends. In germline, CDR1 is DFQATT, CDR2 SNEGSKA (reference sequence). The CDR3 totals 11 residues.

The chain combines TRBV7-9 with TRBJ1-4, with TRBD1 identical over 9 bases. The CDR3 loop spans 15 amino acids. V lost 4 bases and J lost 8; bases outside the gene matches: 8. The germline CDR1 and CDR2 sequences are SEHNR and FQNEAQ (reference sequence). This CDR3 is CASSSGQGILEKLFF. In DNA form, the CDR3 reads TGTGCCAGCAGCTCCGGACAGGGGATTTTGGAAAAACTGTTTTTT.

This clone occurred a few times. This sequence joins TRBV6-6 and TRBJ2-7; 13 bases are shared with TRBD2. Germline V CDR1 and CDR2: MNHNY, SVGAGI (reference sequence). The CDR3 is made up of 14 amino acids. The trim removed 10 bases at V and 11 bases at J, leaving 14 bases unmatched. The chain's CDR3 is CATKLTGTSGTEYF. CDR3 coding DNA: TGTGCCACCAAATTAACCGGGACTAGCGGGACAGAGTACTTC.

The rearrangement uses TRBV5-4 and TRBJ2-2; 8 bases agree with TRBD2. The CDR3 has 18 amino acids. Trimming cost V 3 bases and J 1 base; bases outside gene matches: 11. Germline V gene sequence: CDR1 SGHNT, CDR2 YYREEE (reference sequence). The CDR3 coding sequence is TGTGCCAGCAGCTCGGGAGGGTTTTCGATCGAGAACACCGGGGAGCTGTTTTTT. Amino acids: CASSSGGFSIENTGELFF.